The clone carrying this T cell receptor beta chain was observed many times. Its antigen is unknown. One entry per CDR3 protein results from TCRdb running MiXCR on the RACE reads. The table records about 300,000 distinct CDR3 sequences, 5.5% of them present only once. The sample's time point: pre-sensitization, week 0. The treatment denotes: therapeutic diphenylcyclopropenone sensitization with weekly scalp DPC. The source of the sample is a study of human T cells and chemical hapten exposure. About the study: Chiefly female patients presented with alopecia areata, totalis or universalis. Broader study findings: The number of TCRs over 1 in 1000 frequency stayed unchanged after DPC.

The CDR3 runs to 10 residues. Germline assignment: CDR1 SQVTM and CDR2 ANQGSEA. V was shortened by 6 bases and J by 10 bases, with 10 bases between the two germline ends. The TCR originated in a woman aged 18-29 years with alopecia areata. Some clones in this sample may be carry-over from other donors' samples. J is TRBJ2-1 and V is TRBV29-1; D not certain. The sample was whole blood, taken in connection with sensitization to the hapten diphenylcyclopropenone (DPC). CDR3 nucleotides: TGCAGCGTCCGGACGGGCGAGCAGTTCTTC. Amino acid sequence: CSVRTGEQFF.